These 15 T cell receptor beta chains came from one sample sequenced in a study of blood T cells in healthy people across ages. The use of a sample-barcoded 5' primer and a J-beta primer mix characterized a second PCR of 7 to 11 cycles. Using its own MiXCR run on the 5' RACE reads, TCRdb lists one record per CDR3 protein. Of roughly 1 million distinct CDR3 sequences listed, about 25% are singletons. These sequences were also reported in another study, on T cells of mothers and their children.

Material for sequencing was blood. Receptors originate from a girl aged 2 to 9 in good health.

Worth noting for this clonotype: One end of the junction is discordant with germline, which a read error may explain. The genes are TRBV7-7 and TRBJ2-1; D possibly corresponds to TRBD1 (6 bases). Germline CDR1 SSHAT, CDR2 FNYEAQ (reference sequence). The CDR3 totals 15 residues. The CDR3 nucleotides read TGTGCTAGCAGCCCCACAGGGCGTTCCTACAATGAGCAGTTCTTC. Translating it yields CASSPTGRSYNEQFF.

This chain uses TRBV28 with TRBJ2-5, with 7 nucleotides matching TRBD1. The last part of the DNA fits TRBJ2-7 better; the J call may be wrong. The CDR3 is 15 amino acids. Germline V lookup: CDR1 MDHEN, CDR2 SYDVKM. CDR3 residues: CASSPADREQCEQYF. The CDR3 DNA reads TGTGCCAGCAGTCCCGCCGACAGGGAACAATGCGAGCAGTACTTC.

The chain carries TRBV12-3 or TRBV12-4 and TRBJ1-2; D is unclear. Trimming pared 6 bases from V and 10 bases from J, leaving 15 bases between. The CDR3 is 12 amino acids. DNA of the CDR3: TGTGCCAGCAGCCCCGATGGACTTTTCTACACCTTC. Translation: CASSPDGLFYTF.

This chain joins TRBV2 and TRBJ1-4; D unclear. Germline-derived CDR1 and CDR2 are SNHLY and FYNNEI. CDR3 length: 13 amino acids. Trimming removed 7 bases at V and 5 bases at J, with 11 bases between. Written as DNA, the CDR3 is TGTGCCAGCATTACCGCCGCAAATGAAAAACTGTTTTTT. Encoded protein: CASITAANEKLFF.

CDR3 in DNA: TGTGCCAGCAGTTATTTACGTAACAATGAGCAGTTCTTC. Its protein is CASSYLRNNEQFF. This rearrangement joins TRBV6-2 or TRBV6-3 to TRBJ2-1; D gene uncertain. Germline CDR1 MNHEY, CDR2 SVGEGT. Trimming took 3 bases from V and 5 from J, leaving 8 bases between them. The CDR3 runs to 13 residues.

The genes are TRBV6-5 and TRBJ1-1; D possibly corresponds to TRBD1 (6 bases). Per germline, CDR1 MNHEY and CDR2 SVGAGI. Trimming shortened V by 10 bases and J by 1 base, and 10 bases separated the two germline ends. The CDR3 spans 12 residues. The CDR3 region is CATYRENTEAFF. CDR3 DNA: TGTGCCACTTACAGGGAGAACACTGAAGCTTTCTTT.

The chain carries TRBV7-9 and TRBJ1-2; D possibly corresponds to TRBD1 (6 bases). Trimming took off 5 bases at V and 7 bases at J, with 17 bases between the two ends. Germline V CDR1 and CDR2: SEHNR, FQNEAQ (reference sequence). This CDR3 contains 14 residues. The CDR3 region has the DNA TGTGCCAGCAGCCTGACGCCGGGGGCCTCTGGCTACACCTTC. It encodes CASSLTPGASGYTF.

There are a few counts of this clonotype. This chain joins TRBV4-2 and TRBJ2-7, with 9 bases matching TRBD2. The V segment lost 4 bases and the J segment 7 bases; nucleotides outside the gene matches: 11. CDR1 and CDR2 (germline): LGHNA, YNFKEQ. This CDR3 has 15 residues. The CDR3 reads CASSPSGMPMGEQYF. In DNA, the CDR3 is TGTGCCAGCAGCCCTAGCGGGATGCCAATGGGTGAGCAGTACTTC.

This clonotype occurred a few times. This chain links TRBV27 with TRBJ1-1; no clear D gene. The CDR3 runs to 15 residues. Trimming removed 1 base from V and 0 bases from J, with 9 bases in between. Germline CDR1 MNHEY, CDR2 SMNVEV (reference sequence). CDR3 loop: CASSLLAGMNTEAFF. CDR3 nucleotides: TGTGCCAGCAGTTTATTGGCCGGAATGAACACTGAAGCTTTCTTT.

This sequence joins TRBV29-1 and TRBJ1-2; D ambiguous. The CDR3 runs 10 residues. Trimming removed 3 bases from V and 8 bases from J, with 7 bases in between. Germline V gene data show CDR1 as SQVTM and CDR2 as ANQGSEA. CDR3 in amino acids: CSVDQGGYTF. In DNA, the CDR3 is TGCAGCGTTGACCAAGGGGGCTACACCTTC.

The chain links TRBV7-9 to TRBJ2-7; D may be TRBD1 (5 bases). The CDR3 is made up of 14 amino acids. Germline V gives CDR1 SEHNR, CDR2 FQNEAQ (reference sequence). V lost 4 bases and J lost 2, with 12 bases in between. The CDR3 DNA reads TGTGCCAGCAGCTCAGGGAATTCGCCCTACGAGCAGTACTTC. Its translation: CASSSGNSPYEQYF.

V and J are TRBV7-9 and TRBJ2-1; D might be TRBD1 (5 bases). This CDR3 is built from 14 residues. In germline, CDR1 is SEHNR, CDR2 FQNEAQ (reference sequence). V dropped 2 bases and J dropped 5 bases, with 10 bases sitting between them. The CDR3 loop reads CASSLRYRNNEQFF. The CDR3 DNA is TGTGCCAGCAGCTTACGGTACAGGAACAATGAGCAGTTCTTC.

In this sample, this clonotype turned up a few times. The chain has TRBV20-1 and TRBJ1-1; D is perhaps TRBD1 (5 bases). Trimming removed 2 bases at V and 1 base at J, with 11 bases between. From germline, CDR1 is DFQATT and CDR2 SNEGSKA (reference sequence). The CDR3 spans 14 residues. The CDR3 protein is CSARRTRSNTEAFF. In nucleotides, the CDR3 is TGCAGTGCTAGACGGACAAGGTCGAACACTGAAGCTTTCTTT.

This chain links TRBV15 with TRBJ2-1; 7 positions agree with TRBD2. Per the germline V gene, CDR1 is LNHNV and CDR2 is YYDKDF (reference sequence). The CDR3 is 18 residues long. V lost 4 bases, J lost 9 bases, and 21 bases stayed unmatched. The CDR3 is CATSTSETPGTTITEQFF. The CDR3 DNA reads TGTGCCACCAGCACTTCAGAGACTCCCGGGACTACAATTACTGAGCAGTTCTTC.

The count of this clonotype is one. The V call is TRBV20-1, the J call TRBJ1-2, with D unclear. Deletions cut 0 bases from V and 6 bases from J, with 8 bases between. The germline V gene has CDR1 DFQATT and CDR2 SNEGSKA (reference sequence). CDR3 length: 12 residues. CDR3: CSARDNPDGYTF. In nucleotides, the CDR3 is TGCAGTGCTAGAGATAACCCGGATGGCTACACCTTC.